One sample yielded the 10 T cell receptor beta chains listed below, sequenced in a study of CD8 T cells in Susac syndrome. Random hexamers were used to reverse transcribe an amount of about 0.5 to 1 ug RNA. TCRdb reprocessed the immunoSEQ multiplex PCR reads via MiXCR and lists one record per CDR3 protein. The profile shows tens of thousands of distinct CDR3 sequences, 85% to 95% of them singletons. Sequences were obtained from CD4+ T cells from PBMCs. These receptors all come from a human donor with Susac syndrome.

This chain connects TRBV19 to TRBJ2-3, with unresolved D. Between the trimmed V and J ends, which lost 1 base and 4 bases, there was a span of 6 bases. The V gene's germline CDR1 is LNHDA and CDR2 SQIVND (reference sequence). This CDR3 contains 13 residues. Here the CDR3 reads CASSIGGADTQYF. The DNA for the CDR3 is TGTGCCAGTAGTATAGGTGGAGCAGATACGCAGTATTTT. The complete variable domain, with remaining parts taken from reference TRBV19 and TRBJ2-3, reads DGGITQSPKYLFRKEGQNVTLSCEQNLNHDAMYWYRQDPGQGLRLIYYSQIVNDFQKGDIAEGYSVSREKKESFPLTVTSAQKNPTAFYLCASSIGGADTQYFGPGTRLTVL.

This clonotype was found once. The chain has TRBV12-3 or TRBV12-4 and TRBJ2-4; TRBD1 matches 7 bases. This CDR3 is built from 13 residues. J was trimmed by 5 bases and V by 4 bases; bases with no gene match: 2. The CDR3 coding sequence is TGTGCCAGCAGTTCGACAGGGCAAAACATTCAGTACTTC. Its protein product is CASSSTGQNIQYF.

The J gene is TRBJ2-3, the V gene TRBV14; 7 bases line up with TRBD1. With V trimmed by 6 bases and J by 1 base, 4 bases remained unmatched. The germline gives CDR1 SGHDN, CDR2 FVKESK. The CDR3 totals 14 residues. The CDR3 region is CASSRTGRTDTQYF. Here the CDR3 DNA reads TGTGCCAGCAGTCGGACAGGCCGCACAGATACGCAGTATTTT.

This clonotype was seen only once. The chain employs TRBV29-1 and TRBJ2-5, with D unclear. Trimming cost V 2 bases and J 2 bases, with 3 bases left between them. Germline V gene sequence: CDR1 SQVTM, CDR2 ANQGSEA. The CDR3 consists of 11 residues. CDR3 residues: CSVEPQETQYF. CDR3 nucleotides: TGCAGCGTTGAACCTCAAGAGACCCAGTACTTC.

The rearrangement links TRBV7-9 to TRBJ1-5; D ambiguous. This CDR3 region has 13 residues. Germline loops: CDR1 SEHNR, CDR2 FQNEAQ (reference sequence). The V end was cut by 3 bases, the J end by 4 bases, with 7 bases between. CDR3 in DNA: TGTGCCAGCAGCTTTTCAGTAAATCAGCCCCAGCATTTT. This sequence encodes CASSFSVNQPQHF.

The rearrangement links TRBV12-3 or TRBV12-4 to TRBJ1-2; a possible D gene is TRBD1 (5 bases). This CDR3 region has 16 residues. V lost 6 bases, J lost 4 bases, and 21 bases lay in between. The DNA for the CDR3 is TGTGCCAGCAGCCCAAGCCGGCCTACAGGCTCCTATGGCTACACCTTC. It codes for CASSPSRPTGSYGYTF.

CDR3 amino acids: CATKSAGANVLTF. Here the CDR3 DNA reads TGTGCCACCAAGAGTGCTGGGGCCAACGTCCTGACTTTC. The rearrangement links TRBV12-3 or TRBV12-4 to TRBJ2-6; D gene ambiguous. The CDR3 has 13 residues. Trimming took 10 bases from V and 2 from J, leaving 9 bases between them.

The V and J genes are TRBV5-1 and TRBJ2-1; tentatively, D is TRBD2 (5 bases). CDR3 length equals 12 residues. CDR1 SGHRS and CDR2 YFSETQ come from the germline V gene. V gave up 4 bases and J gave up 7 bases, with 9 bases separating them. In nucleotides, the CDR3 is TGCGCCAGCAGCAACGGGGTTAATGAGCAGTTCTTC. Translating gives CASSNGVNEQFF. Based on the CDR3 plus reference TRBV5-1 and TRBJ2-1, the full variable domain is KAGVTQTPRYLIKTRGQQVTLSCSPISGHRSVSWYQQTPGQGLQFLFEYFSETQRNKGNFPGRFSGRQFSNSRSEMNVSTLELGDSALYLCASSNGVNEQFFGPGTRLTVL.

This chain links TRBV7-9 with TRBJ2-3, with unresolved D. V dropped 4 bases and J dropped 1 base, with 6 bases sitting between them. Germline loops: CDR1 SEHNR, CDR2 FQNEAQ (reference sequence). This CDR3 is 13 amino acids long. The CDR3 DNA follows: TGTGCCAGCAGCTCCGCCGGCACAGATACGCAGTATTTT. This translates into CASSSAGTDTQYF.

The chain combines TRBV5-1 with TRBJ2-3, with 9 bases lining up with TRBD1. V was pared by 0 bases and J by 5 bases, with 4 bases of the junction left unmatched. CDR1 and CDR2 (germline): SGHRS, YFSETQ. This CDR3 is 15 amino acids long. The CDR3 reads CASSLDRGLKDTQYF. The DNA of the CDR3 is TGCGCCAGCAGCTTGGACAGGGGGCTAAAAGATACGCAGTATTTT.